Listed below are T cell receptor beta chains from one sample, sequenced in a study of OX40 agonist ivuxolimab in advanced cancers. Repertoires were generated with immunoSEQ multiplex PCR, while TCRdb's copy carries only in-frame clones and drops some. The sample lists tens of thousands of clones; around 80% were seen once. The specimen was CD4+ or CD8+ T cells sorted from blood, collected in a trial of the OX40 agonist ivuxolimab. All receptors come from an adult with an advanced solid tumor such as melanoma, head and neck, liver or kidney cancer. CDR3s include the opening cysteine and the closing phenylalanine or tryptophan. D genes are given only for firm matches.

>TRBV25-1|TRBJ2-1|-
CASSFGLNNEQFF
>TRBV7-2|TRBJ1-1|TRBD1
CASSLLTGGFTEAFF
>TRBV5-1|TRBJ1-2|-
CASSLVTAVDPVGYTF
>TRBV29-1|TRBJ2-2|-
CSVILTDGGELFF
>TRBV10-3|TRBJ2-2|-
CAISESGDSTGELFF
>TRBV4-1|TRBJ2-7|TRBD2
CASSQDRPTSGPYEQYF
>TRBV6-5|TRBJ2-1|TRBD1
CASRGDRGRNEQFF
>TRBV2|TRBJ2-3|-
CASSDGLITDTQYF
>TRBV5-4|TRBJ2-3|-
CASSLGGVEDTQYF
>TRBV12-2|TRBJ1-5|-
CASRLNPWTGGNQPQHF
>TRBV5-4|TRBJ1-5|-
CASSLSPNQPQHF
>TRBV27|TRBJ2-5|TRBD1
CASSARTGTAQETQYF
>TRBV27|TRBJ1-1|-
CASTRLDGRLTEAFF
>TRBV7-2|TRBJ2-7|-
CASKRGILSYEQYF
>TRBV7-8|TRBJ2-1|-
CVSSFIGVSGYEQFF
>TRBV11-2|TRBJ2-3|-
CASTWGRRGTDTQYF
>TRBV7-2|TRBJ2-7|TRBD2
CASRPTSGPSYEQYF
>TRBV5-1|TRBJ2-3|TRBD2
CASTSGTGDTQYF
>TRBV2|TRBJ1-5|-
CASSEARASGPQHF
>TRBV27|TRBJ2-6|-
CASSLNQDNSGANVLTF
>TRBV9|TRBJ2-5|-
CASSLDGSRRGPVGAQYF
>TRBV19|TRBJ1-5|-
CASSERLLGQPQHF
>TRBV6-5|TRBJ2-7|TRBD2
CASRRTSGQSYEQYF
>TRBV25-1|TRBJ2-1|-
CASSEVSEWWYEQFF
>TRBV29-1|TRBJ1-1|-
CSATGNTEAFF
>TRBV4-1|TRBJ2-1|-
CASSRPGPQQFF
>TRBV27|TRBJ2-1|TRBD2
CASRTSGSNEQFF
>TRBV28|TRBJ2-7|TRBD1
CASSPTTGVDEQYF
>TRBV7-3|TRBJ2-1|-
CASSLISGISSYNEQFF
>TRBV7-2|TRBJ2-1|TRBD2
CASIKGGLGAYNEQFF
>TRBV27|TRBJ2-1|-
CASSFRGRDNEQFF
>TRBV6-1|TRBJ2-7|TRBD2
CASHDGGEQYF
>TRBV2|TRBJ2-5|-
CASSLTRGRRETQYF
>TRBV11-1|TRBJ2-1|TRBD1
CASSLAMDREGEQFF
>TRBV7-2|TRBJ1-2|-
CASSLESGIKNYGYTF
>TRBV19|TRBJ2-3|TRBD1
CASIPTGTATDTQYF
>TRBV7-2|TRBJ1-1|-
CASSPGTENTEAFF
>TRBV19|TRBJ1-5|-
CASSTRGSVGNQPQHF
>TRBV19|TRBJ2-1|TRBD2
CASSMTGGNNEQFF
>TRBV5-1|TRBJ2-1|TRBD2
CASSLEASGLSYNEQFF
>TRBV7-2|TRBJ2-3|TRBD2
CASSLDGVRPLAGVDTQYF
>TRBV10-1|TRBJ2-7|-
CASSGSGTYEQYF
>TRBV5-1|TRBJ2-2|TRBD1
CASSSTGQGGTGELFF
>TRBV27|TRBJ2-1|-
CASRPPDQFNEQFF
>TRBV5-5|TRBJ2-7|-
CASSLVRASGSYEQYF